A single T cell receptor (beta chain) is shown here with its context. Its specificity is unknown. Clones were read by immunoSEQ multiplex PCR, and TCRdb kept only the in-frame ones, dropping some. Here the sample spans about 45,000 clones, roughly 92% being singletons. The time point denotes: week 35, safety follow-up. Topical imiquimod was applied with each vaccine dose, which held 300 ug of mutant IDH1 20-mer peptide. The record originates from a study of a mutant IDH1 vaccine in newly diagnosed glioma. Whole-study findings and limits: The study observed vaccine-induced immune responses in more than 80% of patients.

Germline V gene data show CDR1 as GTSNPN and CDR2 as SVGIG (reference sequence). The CDR3 is made up of 17 amino acids. Trimming stripped 0 bases from V and 0 bases from J, with 15 bases between. Sequencing used PBMCs, obtained from a glioma patient whose treatment included an IDH1 peptide vaccine. The genes are TRBV30 and TRBJ1-5, with D possibly matching TRBD1 (5 bases). This TCR derives from a man in his fifties or sixties with glioma. CDR3 region: CAWSVVGVGDSNQPQHF. The CDR3 region has the DNA TGTGCCTGGAGTGTGGTAGGGGTCGGCGATAGCAATCAGCCCCAGCATTTT.